This T cell receptor beta chain was identified during a study of technical replicates of blood from several donors. Sequenced by immunoSEQ multiplex PCR; TCRdb stores in-frame clones only, minus some. The table has more than 90,000 clones, about 95% seen once. Between the trimmed V and J ends, which lost 0 bases and 4 bases, there was a span of 10 bases. This CDR3 is built from 15 residues. CDR1 is LGHNA, CDR2 YSLEER, per germline. This chain uses TRBV4-3 with TRBJ2-1; possibly TRBD2 for D (7 bases). The TCR comes from a human donor in good health. The sample taken for sequencing was T cells isolated from PBMCs. In DNA, the CDR3 is TGCGCCAGCAGCCAAGATAGGGGGGGGTACAATGAGCAGTTCTTC. It specifies CASSQDRGGYNEQFF.